The sequence of this T cell receptor beta chain was determined in a study of cytomegalovirus exposure and HLA in healthy donors. V was cut by 1 base and J by 8 bases, with 20 bases left in between. Per the germline V gene, CDR1 is LGHNA and CDR2 is YNFKEQ. The CDR3 sequence is 17 residues long. Sequenced by immunoSEQ multiplex PCR; TCRdb stores in-frame clones only, minus some. The data hold 280,000 or so clones, with around 87% observed a single time. Study-wide results and limits: The CMV antigen specificity of a few CMV-associated chains was confirmed through in vitro analysis.

A note on this clone: Its antigen is unidentified.

The TCR sequence derives from a young woman in good health and CMV-seronegative. Sequenced material: PBMCs. The J gene is TRBJ1-4, the V gene TRBV4-2; perhaps TRBD1 as D (6 bases). CDR3 sequence (DNA): TGTGCCAGCAGCCAAGCGAAATGGGGGGAGGGGGACGAAAAACTGTTTTTT. Its translation: CASSQAKWGEGDEKLFF.